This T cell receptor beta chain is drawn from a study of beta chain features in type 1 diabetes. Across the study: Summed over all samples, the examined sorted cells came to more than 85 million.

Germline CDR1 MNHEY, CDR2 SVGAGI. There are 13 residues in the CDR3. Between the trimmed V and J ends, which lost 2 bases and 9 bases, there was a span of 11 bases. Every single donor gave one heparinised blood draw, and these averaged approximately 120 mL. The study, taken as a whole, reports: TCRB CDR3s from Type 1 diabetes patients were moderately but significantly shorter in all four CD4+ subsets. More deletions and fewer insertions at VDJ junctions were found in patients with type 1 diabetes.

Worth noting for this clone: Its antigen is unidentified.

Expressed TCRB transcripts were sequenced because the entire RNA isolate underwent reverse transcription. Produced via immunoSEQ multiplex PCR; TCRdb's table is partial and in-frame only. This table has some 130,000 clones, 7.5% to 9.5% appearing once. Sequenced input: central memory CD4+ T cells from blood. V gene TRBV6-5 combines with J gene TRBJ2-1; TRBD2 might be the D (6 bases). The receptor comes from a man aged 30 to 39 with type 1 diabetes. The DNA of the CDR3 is TGTGCCAGCAGTTACATGCTGGGGGGTGAGCAGTTCTTC. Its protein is CASSYMLGGEQFF.